This T cell receptor (beta chain) was sequenced for a study of blood T cell repertoires in COVID-19. The V gene's germline CDR1 is MRHNA and CDR2 SNTAGT. V lost 6 bases and J lost 8; bases outside the gene matches: 6. The CDR3 is 12 residues long. Libraries were prepared by immunoSEQ multiplex PCR; TCRdb keeps only in-frame clonotypes and omits some of them. Of roughly 160,000 clones listed, approximately 85% were seen once; the top ten hold around 5.4%. Material for sequencing was peripheral blood. The source of this sequence is a woman between 50 and 59 years old with COVID-19, enrolled during active disease. The chain carries TRBV6-4 and TRBJ1-2; the match to TRBD1 covers 7 bases. CDR3 in amino acids: CASRAAGGGYTF. The CDR3 DNA follows: TGTGCCAGCAGGGCTGCAGGGGGAGGCTACACCTTC.